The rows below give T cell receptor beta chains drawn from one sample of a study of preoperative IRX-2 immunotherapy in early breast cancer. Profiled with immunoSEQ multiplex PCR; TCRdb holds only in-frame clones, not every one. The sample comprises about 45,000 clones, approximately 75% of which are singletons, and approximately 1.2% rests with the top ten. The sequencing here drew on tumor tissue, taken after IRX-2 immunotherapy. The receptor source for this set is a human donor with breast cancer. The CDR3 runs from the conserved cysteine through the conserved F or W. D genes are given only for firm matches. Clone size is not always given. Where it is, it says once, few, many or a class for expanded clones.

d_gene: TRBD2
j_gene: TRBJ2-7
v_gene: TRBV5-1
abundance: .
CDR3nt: TGCGCCAGCAGCTTGGGACTAGCGGCTATTGCCTACGAGCAGTACTTC
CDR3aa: CASSLGLAAIAYEQYF

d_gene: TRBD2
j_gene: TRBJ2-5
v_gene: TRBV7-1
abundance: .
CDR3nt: TGTGCCAGCAGCCAGACTAGCGGGGAGACCCAGTACTTC
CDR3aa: CASSQTSGETQYF

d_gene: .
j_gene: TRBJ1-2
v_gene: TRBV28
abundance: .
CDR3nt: TGTGCCAGCGGTACAGGAAACTATGGCTACACCTTC
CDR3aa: CASGTGNYGYTF

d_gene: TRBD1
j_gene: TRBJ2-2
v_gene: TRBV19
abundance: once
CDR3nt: TGTGCCAGTAGTATCACAGGGGCGAACACCGGGGAGCTGTTTTTT
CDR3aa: CASSITGANTGELFF

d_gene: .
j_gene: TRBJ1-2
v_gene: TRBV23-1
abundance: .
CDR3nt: TGCGCCAGCAAGACGTACGGCAGGGGCGGCTACACCTTC
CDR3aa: CASKTYGRGGYTF

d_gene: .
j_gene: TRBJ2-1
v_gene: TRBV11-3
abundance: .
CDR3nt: TGTGCCAGCAGCCAAGCGGGACAGGCCTACAATGAGCAGTTCTTC
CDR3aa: CASSQAGQAYNEQFF

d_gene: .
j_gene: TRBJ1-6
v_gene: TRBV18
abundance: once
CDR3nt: TGTGCCAGCTCACCTCAGGGACCGCCTAATTCACCCCTCCACTTT
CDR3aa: CASSPQGPPNSPLHF

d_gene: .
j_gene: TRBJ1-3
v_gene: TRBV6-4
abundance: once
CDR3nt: TGTGCCAGCAGGCTGGGGCAGGCTGGAAACACCATATATTTT
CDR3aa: CASRLGQAGNTIYF

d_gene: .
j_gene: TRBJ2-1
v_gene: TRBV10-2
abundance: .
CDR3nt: TGCGCCAGCCGGACAAGCTCATACAATGAGCAGTTCTTC
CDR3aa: CASRTSSYNEQFF

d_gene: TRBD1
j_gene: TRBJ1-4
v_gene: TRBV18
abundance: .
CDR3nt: TGTGCCAGCTCACCGGAACGACAGGGAATTAATGAAAAACTGTTTTTT
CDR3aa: CASSPERQGINEKLFF

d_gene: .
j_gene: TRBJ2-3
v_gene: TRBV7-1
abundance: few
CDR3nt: TGTGCCAGCAGCTTTGGAGTGGGAGGAGGGAAAGATACGCAGTATTTT
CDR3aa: CASSFGVGGGKDTQYF

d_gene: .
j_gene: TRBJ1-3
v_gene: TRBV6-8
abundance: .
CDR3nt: TGTGCCAGCAGGGCCGGGACGGATGGAAACACCATATATTTT
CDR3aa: CASRAGTDGNTIYF

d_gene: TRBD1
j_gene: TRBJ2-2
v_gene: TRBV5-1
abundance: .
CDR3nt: TGCGCCAGCAGCTTCCAGGGGGATGTCGGGGAGCTGTTTTTT
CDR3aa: CASSFQGDVGELFF

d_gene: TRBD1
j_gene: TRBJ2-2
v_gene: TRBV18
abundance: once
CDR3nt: TGTGCCAGCTCACCCCGGGACAGGGTGAGGACCGGGGAGCTGTTTTTT
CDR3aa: CASSPRDRVRTGELFF

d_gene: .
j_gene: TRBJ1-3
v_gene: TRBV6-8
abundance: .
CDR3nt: TGTGCCAGCAGTTTCACCGAGCCCTGGTCCACCATATATTTT
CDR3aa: CASSFTEPWSTIYF

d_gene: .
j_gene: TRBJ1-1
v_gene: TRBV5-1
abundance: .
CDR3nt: TGCGCCAGCAGCTTGGCCTCCTTGAACACTGAAGCTTTCTTT
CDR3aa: CASSLASLNTEAFF

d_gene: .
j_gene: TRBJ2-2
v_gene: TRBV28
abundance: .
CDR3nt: TGTGCCAGCAGTTCCGTTCCAACCGGGGAGCTGTTTTTT
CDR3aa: CASSSVPTGELFF

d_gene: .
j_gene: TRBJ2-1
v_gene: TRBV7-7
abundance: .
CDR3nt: TGTGCCAGCAGCTTACTCCCGGACGGCCTGGATGAGCAGTTCTTC
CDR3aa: CASSLLPDGLDEQFF

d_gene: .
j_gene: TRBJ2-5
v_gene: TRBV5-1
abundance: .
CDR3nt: TGCGCCAGCAGCTTGTGGAACAGCGACCAAGAGACCCAGTACTTC
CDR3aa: CASSLWNSDQETQYF

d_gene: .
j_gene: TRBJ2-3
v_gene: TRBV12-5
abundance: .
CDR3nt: TGTGCTAGTGGACCCGACAGTTCCGATACGCAGTATTTT
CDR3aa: CASGPDSSDTQYF

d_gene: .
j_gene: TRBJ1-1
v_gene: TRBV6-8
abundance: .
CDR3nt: TGTGCCAGCAGTAGGGTGGGACAGAACACTGAAGCTTTCTTT
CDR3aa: CASSRVGQNTEAFF

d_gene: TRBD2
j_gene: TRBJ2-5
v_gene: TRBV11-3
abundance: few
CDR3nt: TGTGCCAGCGGACTAGCGGGGGGGTCCCGGGAGACCCAGTACTTC
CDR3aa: CASGLAGGSRETQYF

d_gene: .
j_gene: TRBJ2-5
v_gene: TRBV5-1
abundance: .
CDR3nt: TGCGCCAGCAGCATTAACGGACAGACCCAAGAGACCCAGTACTTC
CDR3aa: CASSINGQTQETQYF

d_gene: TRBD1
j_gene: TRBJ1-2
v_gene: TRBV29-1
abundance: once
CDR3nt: TGCAGCTCGGGACAGGGAACGGAAGGCTATGGCTACACCTTC
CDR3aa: CSSGQGTEGYGYTF

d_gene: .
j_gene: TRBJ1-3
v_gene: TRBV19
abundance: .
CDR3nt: TGTGCCAGTAGTATTGATGACTCTGGAAACACCATATATTTT
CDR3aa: CASSIDDSGNTIYF

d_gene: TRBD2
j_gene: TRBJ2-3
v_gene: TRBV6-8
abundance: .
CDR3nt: TGTGCCAGCAGTTACGGGACTAACGGGGCAGATACGCAGTATTTT
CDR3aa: CASSYGTNGADTQYF

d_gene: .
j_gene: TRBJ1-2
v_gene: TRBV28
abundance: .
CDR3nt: TGTGCCAGCAGATCAGGGCTAAGGGGCTATGGCTACACCTTC
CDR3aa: CASRSGLRGYGYTF

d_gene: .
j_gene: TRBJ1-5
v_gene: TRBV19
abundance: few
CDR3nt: TGTGCCAGTAGTCCCGAGGGACTTAGCAATCAGCCCCAGCATTTT
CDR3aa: CASSPEGLSNQPQHF

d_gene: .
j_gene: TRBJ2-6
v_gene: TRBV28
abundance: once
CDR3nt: TGTGCCCAAGAAGAGGCAGCCCCCTCTGGGGCCAACGTCCTGACTTTC
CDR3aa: CAQEEAAPSGANVLTF

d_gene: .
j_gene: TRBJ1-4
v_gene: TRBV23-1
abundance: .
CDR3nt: TGCGCCAGCAGCTTGGGGGAGACTAATGAAAAACTGTTTTTT
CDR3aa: CASSLGETNEKLFF

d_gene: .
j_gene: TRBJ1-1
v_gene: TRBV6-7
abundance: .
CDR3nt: TGTGCCAGCAGTTACTCGAGCAGGGTGGACACTGAAGCTTTCTTT
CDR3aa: CASSYSSRVDTEAFF

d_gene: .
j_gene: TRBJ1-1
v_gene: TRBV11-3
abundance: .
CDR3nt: TGTGCCAGCAGCTTGGATGCAGTACGGAACACTGAAGCTTTCTTT
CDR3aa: CASSLDAVRNTEAFF

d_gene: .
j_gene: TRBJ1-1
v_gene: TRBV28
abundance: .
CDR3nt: TGTGCCAGCCCGCCATCGGGGGCAAACACTGAAGCTTTCTTT
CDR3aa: CASPPSGANTEAFF

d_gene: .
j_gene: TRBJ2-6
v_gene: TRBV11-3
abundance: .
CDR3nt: TGTGCCAGCAGCACGGTGCGAGGGGATTGGCTCTCTGGGGCCAACGTCCTGACTTTC
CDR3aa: CASSTVRGDWLSGANVLTF

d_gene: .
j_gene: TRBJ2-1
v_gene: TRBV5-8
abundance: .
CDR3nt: TGTGCCAGCAGCCCGACGGCGGGCAATGAGCAGTTCTTC
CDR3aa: CASSPTAGNEQFF

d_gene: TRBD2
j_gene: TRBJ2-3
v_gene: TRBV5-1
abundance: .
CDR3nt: TGCGCCAGCGGCGGGGGGGCCGGGAGAGATACGCAGTATTTT
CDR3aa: CASGGGAGRDTQYF

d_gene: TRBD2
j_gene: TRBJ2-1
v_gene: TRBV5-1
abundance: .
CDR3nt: TGCGCCAGCAGCTTGAGCGCGGCGGGGGGGCCGAATGAGCAGTTCTTC
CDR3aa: CASSLSAAGGPNEQFF

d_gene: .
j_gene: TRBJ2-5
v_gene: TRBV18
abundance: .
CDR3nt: TGTGCCAGCTCACCAAACGCGAGGGAGACCCAGTACTTC
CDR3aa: CASSPNARETQYF

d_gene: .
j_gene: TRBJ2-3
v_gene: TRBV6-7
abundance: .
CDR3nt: TGTGCCAGCACCCCCCGGACGGACCCCTTCACAGATACGCAGTATTTT
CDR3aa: CASTPRTDPFTDTQYF

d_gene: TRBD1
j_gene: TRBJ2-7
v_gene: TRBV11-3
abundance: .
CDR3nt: TGTGCCAGCAGCCGTAGTCCGGGACAGGGAACCTACGAGCAGTACTTC
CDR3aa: CASSRSPGQGTYEQYF